This T cell receptor (beta chain) came from a study of T-cell memory formation after mild COVID-19 (dated by TCRdb to the early 2020s). Describing the broader study: TCR sequence clusters from the two donors were found to be largely donor specific. The cohort comprised two young, previously healthy adult volunteers, one female and one male. In a couple of donors, T-cell clones that expanded and contracted after mild COVID-19 were tracked by sequencing TCRalpha and TCRbeta repertoires over time. Broader findings and caveats from the paper: Clones that contracted from day 15 to 85 showed balanced CD4/CD8 phenotypes, whereas a second wave of clones that expanded from day 15 to 37 leaned towards CD4+. Contracting CD4+ clones appeared mostly in the CM and EM memory subsets, whereas CD8+ clones were enriched in EMRA. The study included only a couple of mild cases, and larger cohorts that include severe cases with pre-infection samples were judged to be necessary. SARS-CoV-2 specificity of the second-wave clones peaking on day 37 was not confirmed. Some responding clones were detected in pre-infection memory, suggesting pre-existing cross-reactive memory T cells joined the SARS-CoV-2 response.

The run used an Illumina NovaSeq 6000. TCRalpha and TCRbeta cDNA libraries were built by 5'RACE with constant-segment primers, adding sample barcodes and unique molecular identifiers. RNA was extracted from every sample with Trizol reagent. Library amplification was performed in two PCR steps, and a second sample barcode and Illumina TruSeq adapters were introduced in the second step. The libraries were sequenced on an Illumina NovaSeq using 2 x 150 bp paired-end reads. In the authors' own workflow: Demultiplexing of reads and collapsing into UMI-guided consensus sequences were performed with migec v1.2.7. With mixcr v2.1.11, UMI consensuses were aligned to TRA and TRB V and J templates and assembled into clonotypes. A clonotype was counted as expanded or contracted only when both edgeR and NoisET called the clonotype significant, with the noise models trained on biological replicates. For edgeR calls, a false discovery rate-adjusted p below 0.01 and a log2 fold-change threshold of 1 were applied. As an exploratory analysis of dynamics, max-normalized trajectories of the 1000 most abundant clonotypes were examined with PCA combined with hierarchical clustering. The CD4 or CD8 phenotype of responding clones was assigned using the separately sequenced CD4+ and CD8+ repertoires. Using fastp at Q25 and MiXCR, TCRdb reprocessed the public reads and kept productive beta chains. Every CDR3 protein is listed once, alongside the most common genes and DNA of its rows. Here the V and J calls rest on TCRdb's processing, not on the authors' analysis. This sample gives a few hundred thousand distinct CDR3 sequences in total; 19% of them show up just once. The top ten clonotypes cover over 20% of the sample.

This clonotype has a handful of counts. Which antigen it targets is not known. Base-call qualities are not available, and no considerably larger clone is one nucleotide away. From cysteine to phenylalanine, the CDR3 is 14 amino acids long. Only the CDR3 region is kept as DNA, spanning 42 bases read in frame from base 1. From the germline V gene, CDR1 is SGHTA and CDR2 is FQGNSA. V is cut by 1 base and J by 5 bases, and the space between the germline ends is 11 bases. Ficoll-Paque density gradient centrifugation was used to isolate PBMCs. The source material was PBMCs or a T cell subset sorted from them (not recorded which). The TCR sequence derives from a young man who had mild COVID-19 (a few samples of this study predate the infection). The sample titles of this study are shuffled in the database, so cell type and time point are left out; the donor was told from shared clones. This sequence uses TRBV7-2 and TRBJ1-1; a confident D gene designation cannot be given. The DNA is as follows: TGTGCCAGCAGCTTAGATGGGGAAGGGACTGAAGCTTTCTTT. Translation gives CASSLDGEGTEAFF.